This T cell receptor beta chain was recorded in a study of beta chain features in type 1 diabetes. The study, taken as a whole, reports: Moderately but significantly shorter TCRB CDR3s were found in Type 1 diabetes patients in all four CD4+ subsets.

Of the isolated RNA, all was reverse transcribed, and so the sequenced material was expressed TCRB transcripts. TCRdb's copy holds only in-frame clones and misses some; the assay was immunoSEQ multiplex PCR. Here the sample spans roughly 130,000 clones, around a tenth being singletons. Concerning this clone itself: Its antigen remains unknown.

The receptor's source is a man younger than 35 in good health. Material: central memory CD4+ T cells from blood.

This CDR3 reads CASSQDGLNTGELFF. The CDR3, as DNA: TGTGCCAGCAGCCAAGATGGGCTCAACACCGGGGAGCTGTTTTTT. The J gene is TRBJ2-2, the V gene TRBV4-2; D gene uncertain. The ends were cut back, 0 bases at V and 2 bases at J, with 7 bases in the middle. In germline, CDR1 is LGHNA, CDR2 YNFKEQ. There are 15 residues in the CDR3.